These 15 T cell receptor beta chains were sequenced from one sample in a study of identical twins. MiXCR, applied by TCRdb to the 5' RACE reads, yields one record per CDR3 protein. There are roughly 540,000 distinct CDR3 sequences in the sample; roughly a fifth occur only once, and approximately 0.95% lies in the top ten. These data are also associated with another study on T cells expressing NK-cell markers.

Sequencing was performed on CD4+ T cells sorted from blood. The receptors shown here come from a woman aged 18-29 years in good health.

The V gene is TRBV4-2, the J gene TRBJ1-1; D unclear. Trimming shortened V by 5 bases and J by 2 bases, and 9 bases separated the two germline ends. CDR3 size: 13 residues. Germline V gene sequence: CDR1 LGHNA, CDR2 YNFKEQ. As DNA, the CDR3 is TGTGCCAGCAGCGAACGGCCTAACACTGAAGCTTTCTTT. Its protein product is CASSERPNTEAFF.

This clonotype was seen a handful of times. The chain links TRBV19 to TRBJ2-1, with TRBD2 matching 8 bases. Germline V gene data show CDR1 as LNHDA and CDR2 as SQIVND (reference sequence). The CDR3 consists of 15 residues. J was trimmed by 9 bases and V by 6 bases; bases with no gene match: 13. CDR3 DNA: TGTGCCAGTAGCATCCATTTAGCGGGATACGGTGAGCAGTTCTTC. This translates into CASSIHLAGYGEQFF.

The CDR3: CASSQPQQIQETQYF. In DNA, the CDR3 is TGCGCCAGCAGTCAACCACAGCAGATACAAGAGACCCAGTACTTC. The rearrangement joins TRBV23-1 to TRBJ2-5; D is unclear. TRBV23-1 is placed among ORFs of uncertain function. The CDR3 sequence is 15 residues long. Trimming took off 2 bases at V and 2 bases at J, with 12 bases between the two ends.

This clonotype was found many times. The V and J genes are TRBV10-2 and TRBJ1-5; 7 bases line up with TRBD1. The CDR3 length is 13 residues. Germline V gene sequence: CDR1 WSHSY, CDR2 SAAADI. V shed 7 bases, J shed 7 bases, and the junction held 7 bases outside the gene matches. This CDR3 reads CASTSTGNQPQHF. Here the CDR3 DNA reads TGCGCCAGCACCTCGACAGGGAACCAGCCCCAGCATTTT.

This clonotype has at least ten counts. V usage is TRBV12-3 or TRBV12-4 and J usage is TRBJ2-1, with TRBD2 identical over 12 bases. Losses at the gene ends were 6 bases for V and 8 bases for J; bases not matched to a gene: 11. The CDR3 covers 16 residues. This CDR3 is CASSPLAGGPNYEQFF. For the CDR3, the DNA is TGTGCCAGCAGCCCCCTAGCGGGAGGGCCTAACTATGAGCAGTTCTTC.

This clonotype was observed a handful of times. As DNA, the CDR3 is TGCGCCAGCAGTTTTGGACACGGTAATGAAAAACTGTTTTTT. This translates into CASSFGHGNEKLFF. The rearrangement links TRBV5-1 to TRBJ1-4; maybe TRBD1 (5 bases). CDR3 length equals 14 residues. Germline CDR1 is SGHRS and CDR2 is YFSETQ. Trimming took 5 bases from V and 4 from J, leaving 12 bases between them.

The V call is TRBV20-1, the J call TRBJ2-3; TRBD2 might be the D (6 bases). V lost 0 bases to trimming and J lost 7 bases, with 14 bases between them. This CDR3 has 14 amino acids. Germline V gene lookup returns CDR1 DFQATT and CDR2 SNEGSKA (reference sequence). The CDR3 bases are TGCAGTGCTAGAGATCGCGGGAAGACGCATACGCAGTATTTT. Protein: CSARDRGKTHTQYF.

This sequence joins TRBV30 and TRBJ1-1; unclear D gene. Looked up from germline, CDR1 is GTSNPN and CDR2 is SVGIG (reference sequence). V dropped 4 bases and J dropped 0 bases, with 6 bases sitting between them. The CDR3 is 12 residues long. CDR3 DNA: TGTGCCTGGAAAACAGTGAACACTGAAGCTTTCTTT. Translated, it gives CAWKTVNTEAFF.

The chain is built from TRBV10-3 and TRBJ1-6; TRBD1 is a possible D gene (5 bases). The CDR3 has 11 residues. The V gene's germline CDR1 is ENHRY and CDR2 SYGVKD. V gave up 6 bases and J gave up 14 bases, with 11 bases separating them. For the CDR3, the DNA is TGTGCCATCAGCTTTGGGGGGGCCCTCCACTTT. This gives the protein CAISFGGALHF.

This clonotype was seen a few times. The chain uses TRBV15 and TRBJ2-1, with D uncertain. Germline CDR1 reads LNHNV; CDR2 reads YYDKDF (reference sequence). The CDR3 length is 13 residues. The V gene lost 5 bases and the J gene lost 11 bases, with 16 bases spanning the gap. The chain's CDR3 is CATSGPEKSQQFF. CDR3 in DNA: TGTGCCACCAGCGGACCCGAAAAGAGTCAGCAGTTCTTC.

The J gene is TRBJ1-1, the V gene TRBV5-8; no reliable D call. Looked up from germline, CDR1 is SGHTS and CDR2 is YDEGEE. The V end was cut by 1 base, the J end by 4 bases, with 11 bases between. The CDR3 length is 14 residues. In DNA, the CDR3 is TGTGCCAGCAGCTTGAGGGTGAGGAGCACTGAAGCTTTCTTT. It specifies CASSLRVRSTEAFF.

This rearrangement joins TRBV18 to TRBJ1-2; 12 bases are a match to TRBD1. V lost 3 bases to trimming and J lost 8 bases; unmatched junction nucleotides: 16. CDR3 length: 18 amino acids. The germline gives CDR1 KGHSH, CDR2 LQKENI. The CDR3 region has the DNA TGTGCCAGCTCACCGCGAGTCCTGCCGGGACAGGGGGCGACGGGCTACACCTTC. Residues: CASSPRVLPGQGATGYTF.

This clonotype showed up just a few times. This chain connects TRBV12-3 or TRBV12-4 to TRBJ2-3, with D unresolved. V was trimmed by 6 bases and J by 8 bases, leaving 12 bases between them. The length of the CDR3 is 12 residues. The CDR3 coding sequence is TGTGCCAGCAGCGCCTCTGGGGTTACGCAGTATTTT. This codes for CASSASGVTQYF.

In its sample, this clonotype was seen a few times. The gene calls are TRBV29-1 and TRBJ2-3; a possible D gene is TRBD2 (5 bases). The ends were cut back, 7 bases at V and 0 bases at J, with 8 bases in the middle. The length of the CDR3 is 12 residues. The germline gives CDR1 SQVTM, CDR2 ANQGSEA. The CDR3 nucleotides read TGCAGCGCGGACTTGAGCACAGATACGCAGTATTTT. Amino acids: CSADLSTDTQYF.

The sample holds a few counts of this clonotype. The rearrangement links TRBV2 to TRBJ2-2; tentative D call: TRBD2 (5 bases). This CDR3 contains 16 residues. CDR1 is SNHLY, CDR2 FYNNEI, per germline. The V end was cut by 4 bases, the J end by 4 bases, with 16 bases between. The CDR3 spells CASSGVGLRATGELFF. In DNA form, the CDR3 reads TGTGCCAGCAGTGGGGTCGGACTGAGAGCCACCGGGGAGCTGTTTTTT.